This TCR beta chain was recorded in a study of OX40 agonist ivuxolimab in advanced cancers. Findings and limits, study-wide: The authors also found low normalized T-cell clonal expansion in some nonresponders. Among patients with partial responses at 0.1-3.0 mg/kg, clonal expansion was among the lowest.

The CDR3 totals 17 residues. V lost 7 bases and J lost 4; bases outside the gene matches: 10. Germline CDR1 is LGHNA and CDR2 is YNFKEQ. The data were produced by immunoSEQ multiplex PCR, yet TCRdb's version contains in-frame clones alone and is incomplete. The sample holds 71,000 or so clones, about nine tenths seen once. As regards this clone: Its antigen is not known.

The cohort excluded patients with autoimmune disease history or systemic immunosuppression. Material: CD4+ or CD8+ T cells sorted from blood, obtained in a trial of the OX40 agonist ivuxolimab. The sequence came from an adult with an advanced solid tumor such as melanoma, head and neck, liver or kidney cancer. The rearrangement joins TRBV4-2 to TRBJ2-3; 14 nucleotides agree with TRBD2. The CDR3 DNA sequence: TGTGCCAGCACGACTAGCGGGGGGGCCTTCTTCGCAGATACGCAGTATTTT. It codes for CASTTSGGAFFADTQYF.